The entry below gives a single TCR beta chain sequence along with its context. Its cognate antigen has yet to be identified. No clone much larger than this one lies a single base away; base qualities are absent. The time point label here, explained by the study, means: baseline before first vaccination. Samples from vaccinated people were obtained from the UK trials COV001 and COV002, which included a single-blind randomized controlled phase 2/3 trial of AZD1222 (ChAdOx1 nCoV-19) in healthy adults. For TCRbeta chain sequencing, PBMC samples from trial participants were taken at day 0 and at day 28 after the second dose. Per the germline V gene (reference sequence), LNHNV is the CDR1 and YYDKDF is the CDR2. The V end loses 0 bases and the J end loses 9 bases, and a stretch of 9 bases separates them. The CDR3 goes from the cysteine to the phenylalanine over 13 residues. Of all the DNA, just the CDR3 is kept, 39 bases in frame from base 1.

The source of the sample is a study of T cell responses to AZD1222 COVID-19 vaccine (dated by TCRdb to the early 2020s). As for the study more broadly: AZD1222 recipients whose second dose came at about 4 weeks and those whose second dose came at about 12 weeks were combined into one group, since spike-specific TCR depth and breadth did not differ between the two schedules. A total of about 250 trial participants underwent TCR sequencing, of whom under 220 had received two doses of AZD1222 and around 26 had received two doses of the MenACWY control vaccine. Trial participants were enrolled by age into subgroups of 18-55, 56-69 and 70-plus years, and approximately 150, 30 and 60 TCR-sequenced participants, respectively, were included in these subgroups.

The CDR3 regions of human TCRbeta chains were analyzed by immunosequencing. Regarding the original processing steps: Repertoire TCRs were checked for matches against a reference library of SARS-CoV-2-specific TCRs that had been generated using the MIRA antigen-specificity platform. Breadth meant the fraction of unique TCRs that were SARS-CoV-2-associated, whereas depth meant the fraction of total T cells that were SARS-CoV-2-associated. Using the MIRA data, each spike-specific TCR was assigned both to the spike region to which the TCR was reactive and to a CD4 or CD8 class. Log10-transformed breadth and depth values were compared by one-way ANOVA with Sidak's multiple comparisons tests. TCRdb took over this immuneACCESS table, retaining in-frame rearrangements with V and J assigned. Such tables are incomplete; in checked studies, under half of the missing clones stem from an unresolved V gene, and the remainder is unexplained. V, J and clone size are those of that table, while D and trimming were read from the DNA. Within this sample are 150,000 to 200,000 clones, with 75% to 90% of them counted one time only. 5% to 7% of the sample is taken by the ten largest.

The research as a whole found: Nearly half of unique spike-specific TCRs reportedly recognized epitopes outside regions mutated in the B.1.351 and B.1.1.7 variants. CD4 TCRs associated with the vaccine covered the entire spike protein, and the dominant responses were in regions 160-218 and 743-854. In the small 56-69-year group, the increase in depth fell short of significance, most likely because of low power. After two AZD1222 doses, spike-specific TCR breadth and depth were significantly higher than at day 0 and than in MenACWY recipients. Conclusions about previously exposed vaccinees were limited because only six AZD1222 recipients were SARS-CoV-2 seropositive at baseline. Participants were mostly white British and included more females than males, and it was suggested by the authors that clonal diversity may have been underestimated. Because no day 14 peak-response samples were available, the repertoires could be characterized only after the peak T cell response.

The sequence came from an adult in good health. Sequencing was performed on peripheral blood, taken on day 0 of AZD1222 vaccination. The rearrangement combines TRBV15 with TRBJ2-1; possibly the D gene is TRBD2, per 6 matching bases. The CDR3 region: CATSRDGGTEQFF. The DNA sequence reads TGTGCCACCAGCAGAGATGGGGGGACTGAGCAGTTCTTC.